The rows below give T cell receptor beta chains drawn from one sample of a study of Graves' ophthalmopathy and Graves' hyperthyroidism. TCRdb re-called the multiplex PCR reads through MiXCR, storing one row per CDR3 protein. The sample yields 660,000 or so distinct CDR3 sequences, roughly 39% seen once. Sequenced: peripheral blood. These receptors all stem from an adult man with Graves' ophthalmopathy. CDR3s leave out the opening cysteine and the closing phenylalanine or tryptophan. The D gene is left open where the match is weak.

>TRBV25-1|TRBD1|TRBJ1-6
ASSATGQGGNSPLH
>TRBV18|-|TRBJ1-5
ASSPRVGDQPQH
>TRBV12-3/TRBV12-4|-|TRBJ1-3
ASSLEGFGNTIY
>TRBV20-1|TRBD1|TRBJ1-1
SARPGTVNTEAF
>TRBV2|TRBD2|TRBJ2-7
ASIILSGRQY
>TRBV20-1|-|TRBJ2-7
SAMRQNYEQY
>TRBV29-1|-|TRBJ2-5
SVPGIRGLPPETQY
>TRBV6-5|TRBD1|TRBJ2-5
ASSFRQGSIRETQY
>TRBV5-1|TRBD2|TRBJ2-7
ASSLVLRGDSSYEQY
>TRBV7-2|TRBD2|TRBJ2-2
ASSPEAGAGTGELF
>TRBV7-2|-|TRBJ1-4
ASSEKTGQGRRLF
>TRBV4-1|-|TRBJ1-6
ASKTYNSPLH
>TRBV12-3/TRBV12-4|TRBD1|TRBJ1-1
ASSRDRDMNTEAF
>TRBV4-3|-|TRBJ2-2
ASSPGQRTGELF
>TRBV10-3|TRBD2|TRBJ2-7
TTETSSYEQY
>TRBV9|-|TRBJ2-5
TSSVDLVGETQY
>TRBV12-3/TRBV12-4|TRBD1|TRBJ1-2
ASSYLTGGLLRNT
>TRBV9|-|TRBJ1-1
ASSPPRVTEAF
>TRBV6-1|TRBD2|TRBJ2-7
ASSEAGSGLGYEQY
>TRBV29-1|TRBD1|TRBJ2-7
SVEEWDRGEQY
>TRBV5-1|-|TRBJ1-2
ASSLNEANYGYT
>TRBV27|-|TRBJ1-5
ASSLAPRGPQH
>TRBV10-3|TRBD1|TRBJ1-2
ATSGQLNYGYT
>TRBV11-2|-|TRBJ2-6
ASSSPRGPPTGANVLT
>TRBV19|TRBD1|TRBJ1-4
ASRPNGGQGLF
>TRBV19|-|TRBJ1-1
ASSITGSHTEAF
>TRBV7-3|-|TRBJ1-4
ASSLELATNEKLF
>TRBV29-1|-|TRBJ2-7
SVEGQYYEQY
>TRBV7-6|TRBD1|TRBJ2-5
ASSQGQGVAYETQY
>TRBV3-1|-|TRBJ1-1
ASSQGRVEAF
>TRBV6-1|TRBD1|TRBJ1-5
ASSEGQGRNQPQH